A single TCR beta chain is shown here with its context. TCRdb re-analysed the RT-PCR reads in MiXCR, keeping a single row per CDR3 protein. The sample lists 410,000 or so distinct CDR3 sequences, more than 15% seen once, with just over 7% in the top ten. The data originate from a study of patients and donors after allogeneic stem cell transplantation. This CDR3 region has 14 residues. Trimming left V 7 bases short and J 4 bases short, with 11 bases between. CDR1 is SNHLY, CDR2 FYNNEI, per germline. Material: blood, either unsorted or a sorted T cell fraction (not recorded which). This clonotype was obtained from a human donor who was either an allogeneic HSCT recipient or a stem cell or donor lymphocyte infusion donor (not recorded which). It is not recorded whose cells these are; they may come from a transplant donor. The chain recombines TRBV2 with TRBJ2-6; D gene ambiguous. CDR3 nucleotide sequence: TGTGCCAGCATGGAGAGCCCAGGGGCCAACGTCCTGACTTTC. Translation: CASMESPGANVLTF.